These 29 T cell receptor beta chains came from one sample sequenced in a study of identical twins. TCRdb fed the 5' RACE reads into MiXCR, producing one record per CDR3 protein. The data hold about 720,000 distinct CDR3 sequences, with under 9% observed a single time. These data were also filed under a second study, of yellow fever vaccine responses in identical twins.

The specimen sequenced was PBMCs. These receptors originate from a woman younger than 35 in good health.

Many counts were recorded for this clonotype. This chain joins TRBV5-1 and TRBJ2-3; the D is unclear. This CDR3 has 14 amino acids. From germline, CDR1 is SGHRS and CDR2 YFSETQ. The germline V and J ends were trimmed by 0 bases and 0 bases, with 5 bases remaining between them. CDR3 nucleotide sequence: TGCGCCAGCAGCTTGGGGGCTAGCACAGATACGCAGTATTTT. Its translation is CASSLGASTDTQYF.

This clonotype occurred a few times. The CDR3 region has the DNA TGTGCCAGCAGTGAAAGGGACAGGGGCAATCAGCCCCAGCATTTT. Translation gives CASSERDRGNQPQHF. The chain has TRBV2 and TRBJ1-5, with 9 bases fitting TRBD1. Trimming removed 2 bases from V and 2 bases from J; junction bases left unmatched: 1. CDR1 and CDR2 from the germline V gene are SNHLY and FYNNEI. This CDR3 comprises 15 residues.

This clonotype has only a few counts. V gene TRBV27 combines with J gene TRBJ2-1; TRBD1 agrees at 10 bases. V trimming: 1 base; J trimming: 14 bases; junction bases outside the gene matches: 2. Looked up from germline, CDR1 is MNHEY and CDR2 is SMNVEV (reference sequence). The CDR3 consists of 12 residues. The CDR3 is CASSLLGTGEFF. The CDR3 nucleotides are TGTGCCAGCAGTTTATTGGGGACAGGGGAGTTCTTC.

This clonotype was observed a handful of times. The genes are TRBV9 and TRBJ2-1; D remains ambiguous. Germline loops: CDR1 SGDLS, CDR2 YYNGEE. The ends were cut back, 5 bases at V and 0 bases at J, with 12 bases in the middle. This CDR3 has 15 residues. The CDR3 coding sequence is TGTGCCAGCAGTCCCCCACAGAGCTCCTACAATGAGCAGTTCTTC. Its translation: CASSPPQSSYNEQFF.

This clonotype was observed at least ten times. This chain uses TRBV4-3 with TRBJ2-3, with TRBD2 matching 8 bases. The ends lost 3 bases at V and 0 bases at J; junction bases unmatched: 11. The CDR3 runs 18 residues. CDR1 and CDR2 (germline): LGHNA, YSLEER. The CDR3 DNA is TGCGCCAGCAGCCAGGGGTCCAAGCGGGAGTCTAGCACAGATACGCAGTATTTT. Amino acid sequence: CASSQGSKRESSTDTQYF.

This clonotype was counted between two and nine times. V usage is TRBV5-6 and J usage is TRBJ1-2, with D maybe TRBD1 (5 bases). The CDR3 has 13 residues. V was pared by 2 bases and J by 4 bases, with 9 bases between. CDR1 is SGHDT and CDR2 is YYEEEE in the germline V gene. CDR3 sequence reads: CASSFSRAYGYTF. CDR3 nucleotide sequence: TGTGCCAGCAGCTTTTCCAGGGCCTATGGCTACACCTTC.

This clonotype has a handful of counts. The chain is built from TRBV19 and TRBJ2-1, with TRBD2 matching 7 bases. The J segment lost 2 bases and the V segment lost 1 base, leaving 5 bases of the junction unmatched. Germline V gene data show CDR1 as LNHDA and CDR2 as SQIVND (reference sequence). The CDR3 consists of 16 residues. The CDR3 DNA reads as TGTGCCAGTAGTATAGCCCCAGCGGGGACCTACAATGAGCAGTTCTTC. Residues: CASSIAPAGTYNEQFF. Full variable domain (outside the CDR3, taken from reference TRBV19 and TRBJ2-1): DGGITQSPKYLFRKEGQNVTLSCEQNLNHDAMYWYRQDPGQGLRLIYYSQIVNDFQKGDIAEGYSVSREKKESFPLTVTSAQKNPTAFYLCASSIAPAGTYNEQFFGPGTRLTVL.

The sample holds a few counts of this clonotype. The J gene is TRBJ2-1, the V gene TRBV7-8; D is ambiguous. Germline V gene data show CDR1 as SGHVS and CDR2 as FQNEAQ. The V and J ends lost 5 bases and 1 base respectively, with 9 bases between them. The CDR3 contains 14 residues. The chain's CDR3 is CASSLQPSYNEQFF. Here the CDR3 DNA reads TGTGCCAGCAGCCTACAGCCTTCCTACAATGAGCAGTTCTTC.

CDR3 amino acids: CSARRLAGGSDTGELFF. DNA of the CDR3: TGCAGTGCTAGGAGACTAGCGGGGGGGAGTGACACCGGGGAGCTGTTTTTT. This chain uses TRBV20-1 with TRBJ2-2; 14 bases agree with TRBD2. In germline, CDR1 is DFQATT, CDR2 SNEGSKA (reference sequence). Trimming removed 3 bases from V and 3 bases from J; junction bases left unmatched: 6. The CDR3 sequence is 17 residues long.

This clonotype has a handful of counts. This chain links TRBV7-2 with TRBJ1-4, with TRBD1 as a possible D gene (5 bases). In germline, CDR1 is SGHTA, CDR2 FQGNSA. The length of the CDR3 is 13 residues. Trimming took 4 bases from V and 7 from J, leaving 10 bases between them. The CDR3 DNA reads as TGTGCCAGCAGCTGGGACCTAGGTGAAAAACTGTTTTTT. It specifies CASSWDLGEKLFF.

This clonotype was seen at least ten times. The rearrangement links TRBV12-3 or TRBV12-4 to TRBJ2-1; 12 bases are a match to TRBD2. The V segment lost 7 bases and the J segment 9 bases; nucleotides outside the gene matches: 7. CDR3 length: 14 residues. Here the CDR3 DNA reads TGTGCCAGCACTCTAGCGGGAGGGCCCGGTGAGCAGTTCTTC. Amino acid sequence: CASTLAGGPGEQFF.

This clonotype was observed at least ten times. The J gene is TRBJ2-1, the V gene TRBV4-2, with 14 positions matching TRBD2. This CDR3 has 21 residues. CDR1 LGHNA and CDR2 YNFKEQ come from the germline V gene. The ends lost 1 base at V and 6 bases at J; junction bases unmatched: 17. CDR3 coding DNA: TGTGCCAGCAGCCAAGCCGCCGGGACTAGCGGGAGAGGGGAGATACGCAATGAGCAGTTCTTC. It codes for CASSQAAGTSGRGEIRNEQFF.

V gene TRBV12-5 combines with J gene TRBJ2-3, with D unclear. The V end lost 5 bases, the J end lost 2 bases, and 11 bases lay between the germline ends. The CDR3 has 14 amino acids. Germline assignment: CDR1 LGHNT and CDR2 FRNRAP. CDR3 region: CASGPVPYTDTQYF. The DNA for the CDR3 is TGTGCTAGTGGTCCGGTTCCGTACACAGATACGCAGTATTTT.

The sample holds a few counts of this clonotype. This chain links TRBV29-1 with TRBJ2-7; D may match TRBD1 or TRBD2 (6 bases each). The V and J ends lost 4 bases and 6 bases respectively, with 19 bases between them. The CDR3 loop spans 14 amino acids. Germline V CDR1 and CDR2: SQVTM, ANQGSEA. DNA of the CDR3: TGCAGCGTTGGGGGGGCAGAGATGTACTCCGAGCAGTACTTC. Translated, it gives CSVGGAEMYSEQYF.

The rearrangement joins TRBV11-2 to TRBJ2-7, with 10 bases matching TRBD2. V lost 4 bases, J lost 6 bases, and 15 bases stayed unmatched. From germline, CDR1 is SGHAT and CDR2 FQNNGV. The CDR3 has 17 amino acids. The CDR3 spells CASSSNLLAGVKAEQYF. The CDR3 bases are TGTGCCAGCAGCTCAAACCTTCTAGCGGGAGTTAAGGCCGAGCAGTACTTC.

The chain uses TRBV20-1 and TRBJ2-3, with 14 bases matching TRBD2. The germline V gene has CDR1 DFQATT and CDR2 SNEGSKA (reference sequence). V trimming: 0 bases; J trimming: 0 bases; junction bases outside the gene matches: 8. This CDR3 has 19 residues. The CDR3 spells CSARDVGTSGGPSTDTQYF. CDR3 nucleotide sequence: TGCAGTGCTAGAGATGTAGGGACTAGCGGGGGCCCGAGCACAGATACGCAGTATTTT.

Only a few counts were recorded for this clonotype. DNA of the CDR3: TGTGCCACCAGTGATTCAGGTTCTAGCACAGATACGCAGTATTTT. Its translation: CATSDSGSSTDTQYF. The chain uses TRBV24-1 and TRBJ2-3; D unresolved. The CDR3 totals 15 residues. Trimming pared 2 bases from V and 0 bases from J, leaving 8 bases between. Germline CDR1 and CDR2: KGHDR and SFDVKD.

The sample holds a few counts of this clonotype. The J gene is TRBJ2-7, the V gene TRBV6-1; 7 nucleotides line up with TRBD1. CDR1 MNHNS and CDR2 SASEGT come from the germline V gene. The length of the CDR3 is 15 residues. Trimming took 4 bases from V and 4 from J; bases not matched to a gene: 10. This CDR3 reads CASSGWTGATYEQYF. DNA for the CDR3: TGTGCCAGCAGTGGGTGGACAGGCGCTACGTACGAGCAGTACTTC.

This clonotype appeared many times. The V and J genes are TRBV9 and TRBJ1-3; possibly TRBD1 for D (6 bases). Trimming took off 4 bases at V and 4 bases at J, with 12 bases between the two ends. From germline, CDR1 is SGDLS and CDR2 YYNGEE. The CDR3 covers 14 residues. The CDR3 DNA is TGTGCCAGCAGCCCTACAGGGTCCGGAAACACCATATATTTT. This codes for CASSPTGSGNTIYF.

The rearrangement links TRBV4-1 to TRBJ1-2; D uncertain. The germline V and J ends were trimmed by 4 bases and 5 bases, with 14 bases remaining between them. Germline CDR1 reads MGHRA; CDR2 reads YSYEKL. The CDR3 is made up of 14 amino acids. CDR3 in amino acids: CASSPDDKTYGYTF. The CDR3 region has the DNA TGCGCCAGCAGCCCTGACGATAAGACTTATGGCTACACCTTC.

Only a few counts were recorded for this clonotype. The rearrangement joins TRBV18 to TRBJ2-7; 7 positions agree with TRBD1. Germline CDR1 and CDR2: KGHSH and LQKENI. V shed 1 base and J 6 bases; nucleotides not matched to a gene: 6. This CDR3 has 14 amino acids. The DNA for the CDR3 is TGTGCCAGCTCACCACTCACAGGGGCGGGCGAGCAGTACTTC. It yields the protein CASSPLTGAGEQYF.

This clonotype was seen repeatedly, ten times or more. The CDR3 nucleotides are TGTGCCAGCAGCCCCCCTGCGGGGGGGCCTTGGGAGCAGTTCTTC. It is translated as CASSPPAGGPWEQFF. This chain links TRBV7-9 with TRBJ2-1; 9 nucleotides agree with TRBD2. CDR1 and CDR2 from the germline V gene are SEHNR and FQNEAQ (reference sequence). V shed 5 bases and J 10 bases; nucleotides not matched to a gene: 12. The CDR3 has 15 amino acids. The complete variable domain, with remaining parts taken from reference TRBV7-9 and TRBJ2-1, reads DTGVSQNPRHKITKRGQNVTFRCDPISEHNRLYWYRQTLGQGPEFLTYFQNEAQLEKSRLLSDRFSAERPKGSFSTLEIQRTEQGDSAMYLCASSPPAGGPWEQFFGPGTRLTVL.

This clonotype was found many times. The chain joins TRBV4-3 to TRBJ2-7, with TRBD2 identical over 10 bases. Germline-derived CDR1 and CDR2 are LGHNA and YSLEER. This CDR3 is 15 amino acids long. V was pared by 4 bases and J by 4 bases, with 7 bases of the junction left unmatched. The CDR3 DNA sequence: TGCGCCAGCAGCCGCGGACTAGCGGAGACGTACGAGCAGTACTTC. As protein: CASSRGLAETYEQYF.

The CDR3 sequence: CASSPIPGVNGYTF. The DNA of the CDR3 is TGTGCCAGCAGCCCTATCCCAGGGGTGAACGGCTACACCTTC. The rearrangement links TRBV7-3 to TRBJ1-2, with D possibly being TRBD1 (6 bases). The CDR3 runs to 14 residues. Trimming cost V 5 bases and J 8 bases, with 18 bases left between them. CDR1 and CDR2 (germline): SGHTA, FQGTGA.

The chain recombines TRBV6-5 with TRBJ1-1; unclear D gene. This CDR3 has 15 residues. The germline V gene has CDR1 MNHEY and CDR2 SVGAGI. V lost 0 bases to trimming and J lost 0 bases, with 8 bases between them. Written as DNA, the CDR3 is TGTGCCAGCAGTTACTCCAGGCCTATGAACACTGAAGCTTTCTTT. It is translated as CASSYSRPMNTEAFF.

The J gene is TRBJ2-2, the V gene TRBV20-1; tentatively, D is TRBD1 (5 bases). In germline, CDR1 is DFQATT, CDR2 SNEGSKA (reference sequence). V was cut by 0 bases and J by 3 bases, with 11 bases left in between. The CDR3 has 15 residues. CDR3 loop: CSARDIQGYTGELFF. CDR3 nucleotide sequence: TGCAGTGCTAGAGATATCCAGGGTTACACCGGGGAGCTGTTTTTT.

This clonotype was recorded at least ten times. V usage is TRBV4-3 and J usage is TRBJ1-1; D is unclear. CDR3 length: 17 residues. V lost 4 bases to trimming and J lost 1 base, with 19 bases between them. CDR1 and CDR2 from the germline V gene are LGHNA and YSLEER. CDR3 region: CASSPSGLNGRNTEAFF. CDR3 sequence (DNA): TGCGCCAGCAGCCCAAGCGGGCTAAACGGGAGGAACACTGAAGCTTTCTTT.

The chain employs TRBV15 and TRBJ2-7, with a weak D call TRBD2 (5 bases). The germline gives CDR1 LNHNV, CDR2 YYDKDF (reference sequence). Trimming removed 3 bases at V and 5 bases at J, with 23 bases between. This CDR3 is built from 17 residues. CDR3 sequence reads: CATSSPYGKRGRNEQYF. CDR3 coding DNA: TGTGCCACCAGCAGTCCTTACGGGAAGAGAGGGCGAAACGAGCAGTACTTC. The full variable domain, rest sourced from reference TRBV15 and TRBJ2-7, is DAMVIQNPRYQVTQFGKPVTLSCSQTLNHNVMYWYQQKSSQAPKLLFHYYDKDFNNEADTPDNFQSRRPNTSFCFLDIRSPGLGDTAMYLCATSSPYGKRGRNEQYFGPGTRLTVT.

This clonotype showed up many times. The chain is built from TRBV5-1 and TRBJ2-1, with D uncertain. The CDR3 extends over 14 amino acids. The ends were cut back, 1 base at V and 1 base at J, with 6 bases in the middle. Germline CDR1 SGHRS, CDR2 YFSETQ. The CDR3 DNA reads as TGCGCCAGCAGCTTGACCCGGTCCTACAATGAGCAGTTCTTC. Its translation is CASSLTRSYNEQFF.